The rows below give T cell receptor beta chains drawn from one sample of a study of radiation and T cells in renal cell carcinoma. The repertoire was sequenced with immunoSEQ multiplex PCR; TCRdb's copy has only in-frame clones and lacks some. This table holds some 130,000 clones, roughly four fifths found once. Sequenced material: blood, taken from a patient whose treatment included radiotherapy and nephrectomy. The receptors were gathered from a woman in her sixties with renal cell carcinoma. Each CDR3 is given with its conserved first and last residue. A D gene is named only where the DNA matches it firmly. Only some rows state a clone size, as once, few, many or a class for expanded clones.

TRBV6-5	TRBD1	TRBJ2-5	NA	TGTGCCAGCAGTTCCGGGACAGGGGGTTGGGAGACCCAGTACTTC	CASSSGTGGWETQYF
TRBV7-7	TRBD1	TRBJ1-3	once	TGTGCTAGCAGCCCCGGGACAGGGAGCTCTGGAAACACCATATATTTT	CASSPGTGSSGNTIYF
TRBV4-3	TRBD1	TRBJ1-5	NA	TGCGCCAGCAGCCAAGACAGGACAGGGTTAAAGGAGCCCCAGCATTTT	CASSQDRTGLKEPQHF
TRBV30	NA	TRBJ1-2	NA	TGTGCCATGTACGGCCCGGGCTACACCTTC	CAMYGPGYTF
TRBV5-6	NA	TRBJ1-6	NA	TGTGCCAGCAGCCCCTGGGCGACGGCCGGCGGTTCACCCCTCCACTTT	CASSPWATAGGSPLHF
TRBV14	TRBD1	TRBJ2-5	NA	TGTGCCAGCAGGCAATCGGGACAGGGGGTGACCCAGTACTTC	CASRQSGQGVTQYF
TRBV28	NA	TRBJ1-2	NA	TGTGCCAGCAGTTTATGGCAGTGGGCCGCCGGGTATGGCTACACCTTC	CASSLWQWAAGYGYTF
TRBV28	TRBD1	TRBJ2-4	NA	TGTGCCAGCAGTTTCGCAGGCAGGGGGAACATTCAGTACTTC	CASSFAGRGNIQYF
TRBV27	NA	TRBJ1-6	NA	TGTGCCAGCAGTCCGATGGAGGGACCCTATTCACCCCTCCACTTT	CASSPMEGPYSPLHF
TRBV18	NA	TRBJ2-2	NA	TGTGCCAGCTCACCACCAACGGGGAGGAACACCGGGGAGCTGTTTTTT	CASSPPTGRNTGELFF
TRBV18	NA	TRBJ2-1	NA	TGTGCCAGCTCACCAGGGAGCTCCTACAATGAGCAGTTCTTC	CASSPGSSYNEQFF
TRBV7-9	NA	TRBJ2-2	NA	TGTGCCAGCAGCCCCAAGGGCACCGGGGAGCTGTTTTTT	CASSPKGTGELFF
TRBV5-3	TRBD2	TRBJ2-7	NA	TGTGCCAGCAGCTCGGGACTAGCGGGGGGTTACGAGCAGTACTTC	CASSSGLAGGYEQYF
TRBV9	TRBD1	TRBJ1-4	NA	TGTGCCAGTTCCTCGACAGGGGCCCCTAATGAAAAACTGTTTTTT	CASSSTGAPNEKLFF
TRBV9	TRBD1	TRBJ1-2	NA	TGTGCCAGCAGCATTCGGACAGGGGGCGCCCAGGGTGGCTACACCTTC	CASSIRTGGAQGGYTF
TRBV5-5	TRBD1	TRBJ2-7	few	TGTGCCAGCAGCCGTGGACAGGATTCCTACGAGCAGTACTTC	CASSRGQDSYEQYF
TRBV6-1	NA	TRBJ2-7	NA	TGTGCCAGCAGTCCGAGGGTAATCGGCGAGCAGTACTTC	CASSPRVIGEQYF
TRBV18	NA	TRBJ2-2	NA	TGTGCCAGCTCACCGGGGGCGGCCGGGGAGCTGTTTTTT	CASSPGAAGELFF
TRBV19	NA	TRBJ2-3	once	TGTGCCAGTAGGTCTCGGGACGGCACAGATACGCAGTATTTT	CASRSRDGTDTQYF
TRBV6-5	NA	TRBJ2-3	NA	TGTGCCAGCAGTTACTCTGGCGGGCTGAGCACAGATACGCAGTATTTT	CASSYSGGLSTDTQYF
TRBV5-5	NA	TRBJ2-7	NA	TGTGCCAGCAGCTTACTACGGGGTCTCTCCTACGAGCAGTACTTC	CASSLLRGLSYEQYF
TRBV5-4	TRBD1	TRBJ2-7	NA	TGTGCCAGCAGTTTACCCGGGACAGGTCTCTACGAGCAGTACTTC	CASSLPGTGLYEQYF
TRBV5-1	NA	TRBJ2-5	NA	TGCGCCAGCAGCTTGGGACTTCAAGAGACCCAGTACTTC	CASSLGLQETQYF
TRBV27	TRBD1	TRBJ2-7	NA	TGTGCCAGCAGTGCTCCGGGACAGGGGAAATACGAGCAGTACTTC	CASSAPGQGKYEQYF
TRBV28	NA	TRBJ2-7	few	TGTGCCAGCAGTTTATCAGGGTACGAGCAGTACTTC	CASSLSGYEQYF
TRBV6-5	NA	TRBJ1-6	NA	TGTGCCAGCAGTTCTTACCCCCGGGCCTGGGATCCACCCCTCCACTTT	CASSSYPRAWDPPLHF
TRBV6-1	NA	TRBJ1-1	NA	TGTGCCAGCCCCGGTCCGAGGGGTTACACTGAAGCTTTCTTT	CASPGPRGYTEAFF
TRBV30	NA	TRBJ1-1	NA	TGTGCCCGCTCCCTACCCTCCTCAGAAGCTTTCTTT	CARSLPSSEAFF
TRBV19	NA	TRBJ2-5	NA	TGTGCCAGTAGTATCGGGGGCGAAGGGGAGACCCAGTACTTC	CASSIGGEGETQYF
TRBV4-1	NA	TRBJ1-2	NA	TGCGCCAGCAGCCAAGAAATTTCCAGCTTCTATGGCTACACCTTC	CASSQEISSFYGYTF
TRBV4-3	TRBD1	TRBJ2-3	NA	TGCGCCAGCAGCCCACGTCCCGGACAGGGCACAGATACGCAGTATTTT	CASSPRPGQGTDTQYF
TRBV11-3	TRBD1	TRBJ1-1	NA	TGTGCCAGCAGCTTCGGACAGGGGGCGGACACTGAAGCTTTCTTT	CASSFGQGADTEAFF
TRBV6-5	NA	TRBJ1-1	few	TGTGCCAGCCGGGCAGGTCGGAGCACTGAAGCTTTCTTT	CASRAGRSTEAFF
TRBV28	TRBD1	TRBJ1-2	few	TGTGCCAGCAGTTGGGAAGGGACAGGGGGTCATAAAACCTTC	CASSWEGTGGHKTF
TRBV9	NA	TRBJ1-2	NA	TGTGCCAGCAGCGTAAGCCCGGGGGGTAACTATGGCTACACCTTC	CASSVSPGGNYGYTF
TRBV18	TRBD2	TRBJ2-5	many	TGTGCCAGCTCACCTGGAAGCGGGGCACAAGAGACCCAGTACTTC	CASSPGSGAQETQYF
TRBV9	NA	TRBJ1-1	NA	TGTGCCAGCAGCTCCCTTTTGGTCCCAGGATGGGCTTTCTTT	CASSSLLVPGWAFF
TRBV7-3	NA	TRBJ1-2	NA	TGTGCCAGCAGCCTCGGGTCAGCCGGCGGTGGCTACACCTTC	CASSLGSAGGGYTF
TRBV28	NA	TRBJ2-2	NA	TGTGCCAGCAGTCCGCGCAGGAGAACCGGGGAGCTGTTTTTT	CASSPRRRTGELFF
TRBV30	NA	TRBJ2-5	NA	TGTGCCTGGAGCGTAGGCGGAGAGCAGTACTTC	CAWSVGGEQYF
TRBV6-5	TRBD1	TRBJ1-3	NA	TGTGCCAGCACAAGACAGGGAGATTCTGGAAACACCATATATTTT	CASTRQGDSGNTIYF
TRBV5-6	NA	TRBJ2-1	once	TGTGCCAGCAGCTTGGCTCGTGAGCAGTTCTTC	CASSLAREQFF
TRBV4-2	NA	TRBJ2-7	once	TGTGCCAGCAGCCAAGATATTGGGGGGACTTACGAGCAGTACTTC	CASSQDIGGTYEQYF
TRBV14	TRBD1	TRBJ1-2	NA	TGTGCCAGCAGTCATGAGGGACAGGGGATCTATGGCTACACCTTC	CASSHEGQGIYGYTF
TRBV28	TRBD2	TRBJ2-7	NA	TGTGCCAGCAGCCAAAGACTAGCGGGAGCTTACGAGCAGTACTTC	CASSQRLAGAYEQYF
TRBV10-3	NA	TRBJ1-1	few	TGTGCCATCAGTGGGACGTTGAACACTGAAGCTTTCTTT	CAISGTLNTEAFF
TRBV9	NA	TRBJ2-7	NA	TGTGCCAGCAGCGTAGGAGACAGCTCCTACGAGCAGTACTTC	CASSVGDSSYEQYF
TRBV4-2	NA	TRBJ1-2	NA	TGTGCCAGCAGCCAAGGAAACGTCGGGGCTAACTATGGCTACACCTTC	CASSQGNVGANYGYTF
TRBV2	NA	TRBJ1-3	NA	TGTGCCAGCAGGAGGGCTTCGACCTATATCGGTGGAAACACCATATATTTT	CASRRASTYIGGNTIYF
TRBV7-9	TRBD1	TRBJ2-1	NA	TGTGCCAGCAGCTTAGGATCCGGGACAGGAGAGAATGAGCAGTTCTTC	CASSLGSGTGENEQFF
TRBV10-3	NA	TRBJ2-7	few	TGTGCCATCAAGGGCAGGGCGGGCGAGCAGTACTTC	CAIKGRAGEQYF
TRBV7-9	TRBD2	TRBJ2-3	NA	TGTGCCAGCAGCTCGCTAGCGGGATATAGCACAGATACGCAGTATTTT	CASSSLAGYSTDTQYF
TRBV5-4	TRBD1	TRBJ1-2	NA	TGTGCCAGCAGCCCGGACAGGGGGCGCCGTAATGGCTACACCTTC	CASSPDRGRRNGYTF
TRBV9	NA	TRBJ1-3	NA	TGTGCCAGCAAGGGGTCTGGAAACACCATATATTTT	CASKGSGNTIYF
TRBV19	TRBD2	TRBJ2-5	NA	TGTGCCAGTAGTATCGGGACTAGCGGGAGGGCCCGGGAGACCCAGTACTTC	CASSIGTSGRARETQYF
TRBV5-6	NA	TRBJ1-3	NA	TGTGCCAGCAGCTTGGGGGACAAGGACACCATATATTTT	CASSLGDKDTIYF
TRBV15	NA	TRBJ1-2	NA	TGTGCCACCAGCAGGGCGATCGGGGGGAACTATGGCTACACCTTC	CATSRAIGGNYGYTF